This T cell receptor (beta chain) was documented in a study of CD8 T cells in Susac syndrome. General study points: The study conceded that its TCR sequencing and HLA analysis involved relatively few individuals.

TCR beta from blood CD8+ and CD4+ T cells was sequenced. The patients with Susac syndrome satisfied recently defined diagnostic criteria for either definite or probable disease. Reverse transcription of about 0.5 to 1 ug RNA used random hexamers. Across 54 Vbeta and 13 Jbeta, immunoSEQ multiplex PCR amplified TCR beta CDR3. From the immunoSEQ multiplex PCR reads, TCRdb called clonotypes with MiXCR, one entry per CDR3 protein. This sample has approximately 25,000 distinct CDR3 sequences; around 93% occur once, and the top ten carry 0.6% to 0.75%. This clonotype has only one observation. Its cognate antigen is unknown. The receptor was derived from a human donor with Susac syndrome. The sample comprised CD8+ T cells from PBMCs.

The CDR3 sequence: CASKAGMNTEAFF. CDR3 DNA: TGTGCCAGTAAGGCAGGGATGAACACTGAAGCTTTCTTT. This rearrangement joins TRBV19 to TRBJ1-1, with D maybe TRBD1 (5 bases). The CDR3 runs 13 residues. CDR1 is LNHDA and CDR2 is SQIVND in the germline V gene (reference sequence). Deletions cut 7 bases from V and 0 bases from J, with 9 bases between.